The 21 T cell receptor beta chains reported below all come from one sample, sequenced in a study of blood T cell repertoires in COVID-19. Using immunoSEQ multiplex PCR, the repertoire was profiled, and TCRdb retains in-frame clones only, with some absent. This sample has about 39,000 clones; approximately 89% occur once, and the top ten carry 2% to 2.5%. The sample comprised peripheral blood. These receptors all stem from a man aged 45-60 years with active COVID-19.

The chain couples TRBV12-5 to TRBJ2-1, with D possibly TRBD1 on 5 matching bases. CDR1 and CDR2 from the germline V gene are LGHNT and FRNRAP. CDR3 length: 19 amino acids. Trimming left V 6 bases short and J 3 bases short, with 27 bases between. CDR3 nucleotides: TGTGCTAGTGGGGGTGATCCTGGCCTCACAGGATTCCTCTACAATGAGCAGTTCTTC. It encodes CASGGDPGLTGFLYNEQFF.

The CDR3 DNA is TGTGCCAGCCACGAGACTGGACTTTCACCCCTCCACTTT. It is translated as CASHETGLSPLHF. The chain employs TRBV6-5 and TRBJ1-6; D remains ambiguous. Germline V lookup: CDR1 MNHEY, CDR2 SVGAGI. The V end lost 8 bases, the J end lost 9 bases, and 14 bases lay between the germline ends. This CDR3 contains 13 residues.

The chain has TRBV10-3 and TRBJ2-3; 7 bases line up with TRBD1. The CDR3 totals 16 residues. The V and J ends lost 3 bases and 3 bases, in that order; junction bases with no gene match: 9. Germline CDR1 is ENHRY and CDR2 is SYGVKD. CDR3 protein: CAISEASVRGTDTQYF. The CDR3 DNA reads as TGTGCCATCAGTGAAGCCAGCGTCAGGGGGACAGATACGCAGTATTTT.

The gene calls are TRBV6-4 and TRBJ2-2; 9 bases agree with TRBD2. The CDR3 has 20 residues. The V segment lost 3 bases and the J segment 6 bases; nucleotides outside the gene matches: 20. Germline loops: CDR1 MRHNA, CDR2 SNTAGT. The CDR3 loop reads CASSDWPPAREGRQSGELFF. CDR3 sequence (DNA): TGTGCCAGCAGTGATTGGCCCCCGGCGCGGGAGGGCCGACAATCCGGGGAGCTGTTTTTT.

This CDR3 reads CASSQGGGNTEAFF. Written as DNA, the CDR3 is TGTGCCAGCAGCCAAGGGGGGGGAAACACTGAAGCTTTCTTT. The chain combines TRBV4-2 with TRBJ1-1, with D possibly matching TRBD1 (5 bases). Germline V gene sequence: CDR1 LGHNA, CDR2 YNFKEQ. The CDR3 sequence is 14 residues long. Trimming removed 1 base from V and 2 bases from J, with 8 bases in between.

CDR3 loop: CASSEREDPYEQYF. The CDR3 nucleotides read TGTGCCAGCAGTGAGCGGGAGGATCCCTACGAGCAGTACTTC. The genes are TRBV2 and TRBJ2-7; TRBD2 agrees at 8 bases. Trimming at V came to 3 bases and at J to 2 bases, leaving 3 bases not matched to a gene. Germline values: CDR1 SNHLY, CDR2 FYNNEI. This CDR3 has 14 residues. The variable domain in full, with the rest retrieved from reference TRBV2 and TRBJ2-7, is EPEVTQTPSHQVTQMGQEVILRCVPISNHLYFYWYRQILGQKVEFLVSFYNNEISEKSEIFDDQFSVERPDGSNFTLKIRSTKLEDSAMYFCASSEREDPYEQYFGPGTRLTVT.

This clone appeared a single time. The chain uses TRBV7-3 and TRBJ2-1, with unresolved D. CDR1 and CDR2 from the germline V gene are SGHTA and FQGTGA. The ends were cut back, 1 base at V and 6 bases at J, with 7 bases in the middle. The CDR3 contains 13 residues. The CDR3 DNA follows: TGTGCCAGCAGCTTAATAACGGGCAATGAGCAGTTCTTC. This translates into CASSLITGNEQFF.

The rearrangement joins TRBV5-1 to TRBJ2-3; 12 bases match TRBD2. Per the germline V gene, CDR1 is SGHRS and CDR2 is YFSETQ. The CDR3 contains 16 residues. After removal of 4 bases from V and 2 bases from J, the junction contained 5 bases not matched to a gene. CDR3 DNA sequence: TGCGCCAGCAGCCCCGGACTAGCGGGGTCCACAGATACGCAGTATTTT. It is translated as CASSPGLAGSTDTQYF. The variable domain in full, with the rest retrieved from reference TRBV5-1 and TRBJ2-3, is KAGVTQTPRYLIKTRGQQVTLSCSPISGHRSVSWYQQTPGQGLQFLFEYFSETQRNKGNFPGRFSGRQFSNSRSEMNVSTLELGDSALYLCASSPGLAGSTDTQYFGPGTRLTVL.

This clone was recorded once. This rearrangement joins TRBV3-1 (or the pseudogene TRBV3-2) to TRBJ2-7; D call uncertain. This CDR3 has 14 amino acids. Per germline, CDR1 LGHDT and CDR2 YNNKEL (reference sequence). Trimming took 0 bases from V and 0 from J, leaving 6 bases between them. The CDR3: CASSQDLLSYEQYF. The CDR3 region has the DNA TGTGCCAGCAGCCAAGATCTTCTCTCCTACGAGCAGTACTTC.

The chain carries TRBV3-1 (or the pseudogene TRBV3-2) and TRBJ1-3; 8 bases agree with TRBD1. Germline CDR1 is LGHDT and CDR2 is YNNKEL (reference sequence). V trimming: 8 bases; J trimming: 4 bases; junction bases outside the gene matches: 7. The CDR3 contains 14 residues. This CDR3 is CASLQTGAGNTIYF. In DNA, the CDR3 is TGTGCCAGCTTACAGACAGGGGCAGGAAACACCATATATTTT.

The J gene is TRBJ2-6, the V gene TRBV3-1 (or the pseudogene TRBV3-2); D not resolved. V lost 3 bases to trimming and J lost 3 bases, with 9 bases between them. The germline CDR1 and CDR2 sequences are LGHDT and YNNKEL (reference sequence). The CDR3 length is 15 residues. The CDR3 loop is CASSHSSGGANVLTF. DNA for the CDR3: TGTGCCAGCAGCCACAGTTCGGGTGGGGCCAACGTCCTGACTTTC.

The gene calls are TRBV30 and TRBJ2-5; D is uncertain. V lost 0 bases, J lost 2 bases, and 10 bases lay in between. This CDR3 is 14 amino acids long. Germline V gene sequence: CDR1 GTSNPN, CDR2 SVGIG (reference sequence). The CDR3 bases are TGTGCCTGGAGTGTTTCACACACGCAAGAGACCCAGTACTTC. It specifies CAWSVSHTQETQYF.

This clone was recorded only once. The chain uses TRBV7-3 and TRBJ2-1; 7 bases agree with TRBD2. V was clipped by 4 bases and J by 0 bases; unmatched bases: 3. In germline, CDR1 is SGHTA, CDR2 FQGTGA. The CDR3 spans 15 residues. In DNA form, the CDR3 reads TGTGCCAGCAGCTCGGGACTACCCTCCTACAATGAGCAGTTCTTC. Translating gives CASSSGLPSYNEQFF.

This chain uses TRBV5-1 with TRBJ2-3; 7 bases are shared with TRBD2. This CDR3 is built from 16 residues. Germline V gives CDR1 SGHRS, CDR2 YFSETQ. Trimming took 1 base from V and 4 from J; bases not matched to a gene: 9. CDR3 protein: CASSLRSGSGADTQYF. As DNA, the CDR3 is TGCGCCAGCAGCTTGCGTAGCGGGTCGGGCGCAGATACGCAGTATTTT.

Regarding this clone: Sequence at one end of the junction differs from germline and may be a read error. The CDR3 DNA follows: TGTGCCAGCAGTCCATCCTCCAGGGGAAGCAAACAGCCCCAGCATTTT. Translated: CASSPSSRGSKQPQHF. The chain recombines TRBV27 with TRBJ1-5, with D perhaps matching TRBD1 (6 bases). This CDR3 comprises 16 residues. The germline CDR1 and CDR2 sequences are MNHEY and SMNVEV (reference sequence).

The genes are TRBV2 and TRBJ2-7; a possible D gene is TRBD2 (6 bases). V lost 6 bases, J lost 4 bases, and 19 bases lay in between. This CDR3 is built from 15 residues. The germline V gene has CDR1 SNHLY and CDR2 FYNNEI. The CDR3 sequence: CASREKTGLIYEQYF. CDR3 coding DNA: TGTGCCAGCAGAGAAAAAACGGGACTGATATACGAGCAGTACTTC.

This clone was observed once. The chain uses TRBV7-8 and TRBJ2-1, with a possible D match to TRBD2 (6 bases). Germline-derived CDR1 and CDR2 are SGHVS and FQNEAQ. V lost 3 bases and J 6 bases, leaving 18 bases between the germline ends. The CDR3 has 16 amino acids. The CDR3 DNA follows: TGTGCCAGCAGCTTGCTCGTGGGTAGGAGGGCCAATGAGCAGTTCTTC. This codes for CASSLLVGRRANEQFF.

The chain links TRBV6-6 to TRBJ2-1; TRBD2 matches 7 bases. Germline V gene data show CDR1 as MNHNY and CDR2 as SVGAGI (reference sequence). The CDR3 contains 14 residues. J lost 5 bases, V lost 6 bases, and 7 bases had no gene match. The CDR3 bases are TGTGCCAGCAGCCCTGTGGGGGGGGACAATGAGCAGTTCTTC. This encodes CASSPVGGDNEQFF.

The J gene is TRBJ2-5, the V gene TRBV30, with TRBD1 matching over 7 bases. The CDR3 has 14 residues. V shed 3 bases, J shed 2 bases, and the junction held 6 bases outside the gene matches. The germline V gene has CDR1 GTSNPN and CDR2 SVGIG (reference sequence). The CDR3 sequence is CAWRLSGGQETQYF. Here the CDR3 DNA reads TGTGCCTGGAGGCTATCAGGGGGTCAAGAGACCCAGTACTTC. The full variable domain, in which reference TRBV30 and TRBJ2-5 provide the parts outside the CDR3, is SQTIHQWPATLVQPVGSPLSLECTVEGTSNPNLYWYRQAAGRGLQLLFYSVGIGQISSEVPQNLSASRPQDRQFILSSKKLLLSDSGFYLCAWRLSGGQETQYFGPGTRLLVL.

On this clone: This specimen includes other DNA sequences encoding the same CDR3. V gene TRBV9 combines with J gene TRBJ2-3; D is possibly TRBD2 (5 bases). Germline lookup yields CDR1 SGDLS and CDR2 YYNGEE. This CDR3 is built from 14 residues. V lost 2 bases, J lost 3 bases, and 10 bases lay in between. The CDR3 bases are TGTGCCAGCAGCGTGCTAGCTGGAACAGATACGCAGTATTTT. It specifies CASSVLAGTDTQYF.

This clone was counted once. V and J are TRBV9 and TRBJ2-1, with 12 bases aligning to TRBD2. V trimming: 6 bases; J trimming: 2 bases; junction bases outside the gene matches: 6. The CDR3 is 16 residues long. Germline values: CDR1 SGDLS, CDR2 YYNGEE. CDR3 sequence reads: CASTWTSGAPYNEQFF. CDR3 bases: TGTGCCAGCACCTGGACTAGCGGGGCCCCCTACAATGAGCAGTTCTTC.